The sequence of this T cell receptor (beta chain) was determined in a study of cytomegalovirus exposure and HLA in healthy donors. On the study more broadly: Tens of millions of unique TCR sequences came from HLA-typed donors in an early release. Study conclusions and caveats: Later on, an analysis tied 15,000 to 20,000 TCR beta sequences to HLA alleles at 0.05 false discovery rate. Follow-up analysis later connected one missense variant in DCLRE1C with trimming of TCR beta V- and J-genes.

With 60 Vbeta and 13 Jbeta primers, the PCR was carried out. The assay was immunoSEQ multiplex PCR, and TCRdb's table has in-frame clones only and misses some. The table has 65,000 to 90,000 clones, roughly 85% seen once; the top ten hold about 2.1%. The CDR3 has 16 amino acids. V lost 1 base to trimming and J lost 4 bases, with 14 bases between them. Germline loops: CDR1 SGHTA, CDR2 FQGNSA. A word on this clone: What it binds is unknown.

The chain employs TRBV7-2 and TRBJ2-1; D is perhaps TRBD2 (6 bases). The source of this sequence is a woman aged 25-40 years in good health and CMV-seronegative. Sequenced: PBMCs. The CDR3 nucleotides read TGTGCCAGCAGCTTAGGAAGTAGCGGCTCGTACAATGAGCAGTTCTTC. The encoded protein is CASSLGSSGSYNEQFF.